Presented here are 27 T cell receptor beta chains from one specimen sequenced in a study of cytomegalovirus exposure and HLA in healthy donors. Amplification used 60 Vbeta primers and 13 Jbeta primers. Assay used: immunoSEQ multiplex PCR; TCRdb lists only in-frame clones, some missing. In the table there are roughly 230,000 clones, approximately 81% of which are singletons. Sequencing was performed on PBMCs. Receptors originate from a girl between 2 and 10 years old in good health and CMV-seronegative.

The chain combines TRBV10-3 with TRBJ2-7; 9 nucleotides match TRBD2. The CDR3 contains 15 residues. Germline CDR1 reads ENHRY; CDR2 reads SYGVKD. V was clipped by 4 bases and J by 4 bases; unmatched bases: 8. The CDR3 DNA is TGTGCCATCAGTGCATCAGCGGGGGGTCCATACGAGCAGTACTTC. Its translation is CAISASAGGPYEQYF.

Here the CDR3 DNA reads TGTGCCAGCAGTAAAACGACTAGCGGGGGACAAGAGACCCAGTACTTC. It specifies CASSKTTSGGQETQYF. This sequence joins TRBV2 and TRBJ2-5, with 12 bases fitting TRBD2. There are 16 residues in the CDR3. Germline CDR1 and CDR2: SNHLY and FYNNEI. V shed 5 bases and J 2 bases; nucleotides not matched to a gene: 6.

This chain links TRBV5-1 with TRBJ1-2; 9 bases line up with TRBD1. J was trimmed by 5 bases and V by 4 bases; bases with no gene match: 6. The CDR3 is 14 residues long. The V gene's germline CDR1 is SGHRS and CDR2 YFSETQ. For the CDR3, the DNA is TGCGCCAGCAGCGAGACGACAGGGGGGTATGGCTACACCTTC. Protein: CASSETTGGYGYTF.

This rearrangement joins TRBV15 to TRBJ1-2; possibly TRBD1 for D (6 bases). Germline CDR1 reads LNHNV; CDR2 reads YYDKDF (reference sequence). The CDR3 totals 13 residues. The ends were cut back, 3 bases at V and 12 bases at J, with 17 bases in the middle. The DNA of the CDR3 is TGTGCCACCAGCAGGGACAGATCTATGAGGAACACCTTC. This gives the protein CATSRDRSMRNTF.

The CDR3: CASSAQGWNTEAFF. CDR3 DNA sequence: TGTGCCAGCAGCGCTCAGGGGTGGAACACTGAAGCTTTCTTT. V gene TRBV9 combines with J gene TRBJ1-1, with D perhaps matching TRBD1 (6 bases). V lost 3 bases and J lost 1, with 10 bases in between. Germline V gives CDR1 SGDLS, CDR2 YYNGEE. This CDR3 has 14 amino acids.

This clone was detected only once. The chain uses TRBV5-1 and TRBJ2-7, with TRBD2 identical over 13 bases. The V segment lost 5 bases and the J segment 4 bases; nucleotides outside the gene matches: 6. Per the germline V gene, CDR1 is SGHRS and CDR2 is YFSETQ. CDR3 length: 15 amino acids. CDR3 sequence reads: CASRTGTSGTYEQYF. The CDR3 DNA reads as TGCGCCAGCAGAACAGGGACTAGCGGGACTTACGAGCAGTACTTC.

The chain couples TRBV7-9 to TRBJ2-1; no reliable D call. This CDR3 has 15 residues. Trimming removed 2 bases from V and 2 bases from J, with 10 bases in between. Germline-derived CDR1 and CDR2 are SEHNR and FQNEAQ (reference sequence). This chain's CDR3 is CASSLYLAAYNEQFF. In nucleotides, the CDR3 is TGTGCCAGCAGCTTATATCTCGCGGCCTACAATGAGCAGTTCTTC.

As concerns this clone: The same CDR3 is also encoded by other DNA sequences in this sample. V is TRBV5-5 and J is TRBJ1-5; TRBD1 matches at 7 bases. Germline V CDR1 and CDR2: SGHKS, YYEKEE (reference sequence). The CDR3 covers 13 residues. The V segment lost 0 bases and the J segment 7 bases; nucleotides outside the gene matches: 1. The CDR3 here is CASSLGGGQPQHF. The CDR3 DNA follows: TGTGCCAGCAGCTTGGGAGGGGGCCAGCCCCAGCATTTT.

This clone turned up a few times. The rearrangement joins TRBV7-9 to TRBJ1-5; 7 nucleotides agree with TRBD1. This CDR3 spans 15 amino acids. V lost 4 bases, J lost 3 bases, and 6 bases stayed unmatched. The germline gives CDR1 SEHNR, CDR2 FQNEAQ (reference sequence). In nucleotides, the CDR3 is TGTGCCAGCAGCTCCGGGACAGTCCTCAATCAGCCCCAGCATTTT. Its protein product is CASSSGTVLNQPQHF. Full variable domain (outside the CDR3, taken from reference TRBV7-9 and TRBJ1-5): DTGVSQNPRHKITKRGQNVTFRCDPISEHNRLYWYRQTLGQGPEFLTYFQNEAQLEKSRLLSDRFSAERPKGSFSTLEIQRTEQGDSAMYLCASSSGTVLNQPQHFGDGTRLSIL.

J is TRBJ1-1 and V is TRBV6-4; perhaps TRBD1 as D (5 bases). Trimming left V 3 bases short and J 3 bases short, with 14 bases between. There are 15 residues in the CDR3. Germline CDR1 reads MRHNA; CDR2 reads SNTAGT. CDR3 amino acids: CASSEKGAGDTEAFF. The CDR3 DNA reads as TGTGCCAGCAGTGAGAAGGGAGCGGGGGACACTGAAGCTTTCTTT.

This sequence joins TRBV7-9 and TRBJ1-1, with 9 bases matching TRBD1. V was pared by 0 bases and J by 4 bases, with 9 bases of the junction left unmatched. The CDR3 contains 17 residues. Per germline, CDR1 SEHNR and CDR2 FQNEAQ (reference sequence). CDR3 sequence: CASSLALGTGRGTEAFF. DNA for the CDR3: TGTGCCAGCAGCTTAGCGCTAGGGACAGGGCGCGGCACTGAAGCTTTCTTT.

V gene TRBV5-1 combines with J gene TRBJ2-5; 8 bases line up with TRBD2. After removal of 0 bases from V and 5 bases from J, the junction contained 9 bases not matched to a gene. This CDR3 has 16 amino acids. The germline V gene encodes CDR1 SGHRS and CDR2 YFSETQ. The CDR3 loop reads CASSLATAGGFETQYF. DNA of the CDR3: TGCGCCAGCAGCTTGGCCACGGCGGGGGGTTTTGAGACCCAGTACTTC.

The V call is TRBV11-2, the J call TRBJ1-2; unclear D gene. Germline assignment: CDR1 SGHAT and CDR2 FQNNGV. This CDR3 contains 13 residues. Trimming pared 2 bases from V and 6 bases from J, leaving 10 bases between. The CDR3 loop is CASSLPRFNGYTF. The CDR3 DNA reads TGTGCCAGCAGCTTACCCCGGTTTAATGGCTACACCTTC.

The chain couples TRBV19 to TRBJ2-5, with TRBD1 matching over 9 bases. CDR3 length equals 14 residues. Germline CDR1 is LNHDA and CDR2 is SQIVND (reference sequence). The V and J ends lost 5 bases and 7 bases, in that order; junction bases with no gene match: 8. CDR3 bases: TGTGCCAGTAGTCTTAGGACAGGGGTGGTGACCCAGTACTTC. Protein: CASSLRTGVVTQYF. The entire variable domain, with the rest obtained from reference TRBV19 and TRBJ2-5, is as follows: DGGITQSPKYLFRKEGQNVTLSCEQNLNHDAMYWYRQDPGQGLRLIYYSQIVNDFQKGDIAEGYSVSREKKESFPLTVTSAQKNPTAFYLCASSLRTGVVTQYFGPGTRLLVL.

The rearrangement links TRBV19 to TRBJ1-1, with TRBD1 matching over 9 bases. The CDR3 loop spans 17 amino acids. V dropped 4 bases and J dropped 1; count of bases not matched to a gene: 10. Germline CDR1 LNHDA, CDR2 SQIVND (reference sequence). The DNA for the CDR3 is TGTGCCAGTAGTAGCGGACAGGGGCAACCACGGAACACTGAAGCTTTCTTT. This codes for CASSSGQGQPRNTEAFF. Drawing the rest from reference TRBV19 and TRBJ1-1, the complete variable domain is DGGITQSPKYLFRKEGQNVTLSCEQNLNHDAMYWYRQDPGQGLRLIYYSQIVNDFQKGDIAEGYSVSREKKESFPLTVTSAQKNPTAFYLCASSSGQGQPRNTEAFFGQGTRLTVV.

The chain's CDR3 is CASAAGWDQPQHF. The CDR3 bases are TGTGCCAGCGCGGCGGGGTGGGATCAGCCCCAGCATTTT. V gene TRBV2 combines with J gene TRBJ1-5; D not resolved. CDR1 is SNHLY and CDR2 is FYNNEI in the germline V gene. V was shortened by 8 bases and J by 5 bases, with 13 bases between the two germline ends. The CDR3 is made up of 13 amino acids.

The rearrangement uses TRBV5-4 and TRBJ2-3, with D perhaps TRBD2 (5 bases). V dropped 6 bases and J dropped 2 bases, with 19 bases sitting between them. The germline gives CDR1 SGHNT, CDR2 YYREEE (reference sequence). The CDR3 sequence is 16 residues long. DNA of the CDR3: TGTGCCAGCACCATCGAGGGCGGACCCTACACAGATACGCAGTATTTT. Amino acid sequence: CASTIEGGPYTDTQYF.

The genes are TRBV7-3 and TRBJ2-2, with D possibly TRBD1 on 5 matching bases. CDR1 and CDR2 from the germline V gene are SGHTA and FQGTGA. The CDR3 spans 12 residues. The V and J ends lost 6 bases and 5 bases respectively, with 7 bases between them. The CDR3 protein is CASRRQTGELFF. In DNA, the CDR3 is TGTGCCAGCAGGCGACAGACCGGGGAGCTGTTTTTT.

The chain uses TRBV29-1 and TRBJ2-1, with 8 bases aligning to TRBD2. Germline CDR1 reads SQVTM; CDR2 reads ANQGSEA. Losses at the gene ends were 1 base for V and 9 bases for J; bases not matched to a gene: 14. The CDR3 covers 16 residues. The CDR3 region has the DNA TGCAGCGTTGAAGGCAGGAGCGGGAGTGTAGCGGGTGAGCAGTTCTTC. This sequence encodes CSVEGRSGSVAGEQFF.

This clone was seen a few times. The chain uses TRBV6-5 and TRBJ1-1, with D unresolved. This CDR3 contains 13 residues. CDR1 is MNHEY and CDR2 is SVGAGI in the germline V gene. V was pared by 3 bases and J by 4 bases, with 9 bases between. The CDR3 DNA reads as TGTGCCAGCAGTTATTTTTACAGCACTGAAGCTTTCTTT. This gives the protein CASSYFYSTEAFF.

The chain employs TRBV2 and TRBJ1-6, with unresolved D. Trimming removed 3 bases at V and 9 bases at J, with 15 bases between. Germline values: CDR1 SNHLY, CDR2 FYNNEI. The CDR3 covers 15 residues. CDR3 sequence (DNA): TGTGCCAGCAGTGACCGGCCCGGGAGAGGTTCACCCCTCCACTTT. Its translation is CASSDRPGRGSPLHF.

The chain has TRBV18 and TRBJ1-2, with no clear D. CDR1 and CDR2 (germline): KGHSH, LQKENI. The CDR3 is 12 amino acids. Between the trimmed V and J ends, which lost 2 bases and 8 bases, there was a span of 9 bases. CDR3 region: CASSPSGEGYTF. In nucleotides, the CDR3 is TGTGCCAGCTCACCATCGGGTGAGGGCTACACCTTC. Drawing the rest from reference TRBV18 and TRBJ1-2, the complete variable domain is NAGVMQNPRHLVRRRGQEARLRCSPMKGHSHVYWYRQLPEEGLKFMVYLQKENIIDESGMPKERFSAEFPKEGPSILRIQQVVRGDSAAYFCASSPSGEGYTFGSGTRLTVV.

CDR3 loop: CASSLGGLALYEQYF. In nucleotides, the CDR3 is TGTGCCAGCAGCTTAGGGGGACTAGCGTTATACGAGCAGTACTTC. The gene calls are TRBV7-6 and TRBJ2-7, with 10 bases matching TRBD2. Germline V lookup: CDR1 SGHVS, CDR2 FNYEAQ. The trim removed 1 base at V and 4 bases at J, leaving 4 bases unmatched. The CDR3 covers 15 residues.

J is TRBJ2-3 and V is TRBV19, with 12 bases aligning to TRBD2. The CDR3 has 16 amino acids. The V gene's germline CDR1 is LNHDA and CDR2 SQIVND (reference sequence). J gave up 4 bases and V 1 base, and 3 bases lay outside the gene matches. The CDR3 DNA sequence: TGTGCCAGTAGTATAGGACTAGCGGGGGCAGCAGATACGCAGTATTTT. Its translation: CASSIGLAGAADTQYF.

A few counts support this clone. The CDR3 region has the DNA TGTGCCAGCAGCCAAGAGGCCCTTAACCTCGAAAAACTGTTTTTT. It encodes CASSQEALNLEKLFF. The chain is built from TRBV4-2 and TRBJ1-4; D unclear. The CDR3 is 15 amino acids. Between the trimmed V and J ends, which lost 0 bases and 8 bases, there was a span of 13 bases. The germline CDR1 and CDR2 sequences are LGHNA and YNFKEQ.

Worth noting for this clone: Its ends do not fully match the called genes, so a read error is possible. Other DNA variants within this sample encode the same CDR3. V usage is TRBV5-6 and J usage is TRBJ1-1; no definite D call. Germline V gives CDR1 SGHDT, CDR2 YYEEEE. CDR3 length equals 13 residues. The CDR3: CASSLGRNTEAFF. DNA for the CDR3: TGTGCCAGCAGTTTGGGGAGAAACACTGAAGCTTTCTTT.

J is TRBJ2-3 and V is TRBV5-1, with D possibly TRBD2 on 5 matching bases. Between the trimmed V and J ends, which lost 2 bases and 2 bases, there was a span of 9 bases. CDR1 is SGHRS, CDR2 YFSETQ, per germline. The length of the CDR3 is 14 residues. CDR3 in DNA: TGCGCCAGCAGCTTAGGAGCGGACACAGATACGCAGTATTTT. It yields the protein CASSLGADTDTQYF.